This record looks at one T cell receptor (beta chain) sequence and its context. Antigen unknown. This record comes from a study of blood T cells in healthy people across ages. Study-level results: PBMCs that were unsorted prevented a conclusive naive versus antigen-experienced comparison.

Through a sample-barcoded 5' primer and a J-beta primer mix, a second PCR was run for about 6 to 12 cycles. MiXCR, applied by TCRdb to the 5' RACE reads, yields one record per CDR3 protein. The data show 850,000 to 1,100,000 distinct CDR3 sequences, with under 40% seen just once and around 13% held by the top ten. Trimming took off 3 bases at V and 8 bases at J, with 10 bases between the two ends. Looked up from germline, CDR1 is SGHTA and CDR2 is FQGNSA. The CDR3 totals 13 residues. The sequencing sample was made of blood. The source is a man aged 18 to 35 in good health. The chain links TRBV7-2 to TRBJ1-4, with no clear D. The CDR3 coding sequence is TGTGCCAGCAGCTTCACCGGGGTCGAAAAACTGTTTTTT. Translation: CASSFTGVEKLFF. The full variable domain, in which reference TRBV7-2 and TRBJ1-4 provide the parts outside the CDR3, is GAGVSQSPSNKVTEKGKDVELRCDPISGHTALYWYRQSLGQGLEFLIYFQGNSAPDKSGLPSDRFSAERTGGSVSTLTIQRTQQEDSAVYLCASSFTGVEKLFFGSGTQLSVL.